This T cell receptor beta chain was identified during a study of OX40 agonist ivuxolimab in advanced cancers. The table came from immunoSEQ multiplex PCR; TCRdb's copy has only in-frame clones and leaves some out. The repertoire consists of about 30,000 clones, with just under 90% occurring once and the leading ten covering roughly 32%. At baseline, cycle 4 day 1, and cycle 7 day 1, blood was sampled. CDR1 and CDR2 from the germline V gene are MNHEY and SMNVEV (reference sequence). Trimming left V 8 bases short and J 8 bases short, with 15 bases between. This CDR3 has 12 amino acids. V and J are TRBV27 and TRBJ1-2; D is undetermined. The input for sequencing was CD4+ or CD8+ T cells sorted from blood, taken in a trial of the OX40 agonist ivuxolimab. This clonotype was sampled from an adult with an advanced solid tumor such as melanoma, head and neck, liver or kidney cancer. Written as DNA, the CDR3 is TGTGCCAGCTTCCTGCCGGGGAGCGGCTACACCTTC. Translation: CASFLPGSGYTF.